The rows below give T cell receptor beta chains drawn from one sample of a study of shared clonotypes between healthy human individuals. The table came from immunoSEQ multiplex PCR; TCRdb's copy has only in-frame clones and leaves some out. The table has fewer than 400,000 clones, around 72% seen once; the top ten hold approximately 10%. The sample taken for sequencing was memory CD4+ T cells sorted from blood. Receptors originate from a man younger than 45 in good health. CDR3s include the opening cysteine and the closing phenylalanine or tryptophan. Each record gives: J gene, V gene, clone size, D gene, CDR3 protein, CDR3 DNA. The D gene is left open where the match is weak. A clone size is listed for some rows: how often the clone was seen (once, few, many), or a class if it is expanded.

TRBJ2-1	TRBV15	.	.	CATGRGQINNEQFF	TGTGCCACCGGCCGGGGCCAAATTAACAATGAGCAGTTCTTC
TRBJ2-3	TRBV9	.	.	CASSVLELTDTQYF	TGTGCCAGCAGCGTCTTGGAGCTGACAGATACGCAGTATTTT
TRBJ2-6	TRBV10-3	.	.	CAISGQDVRANVLTF	TGTGCCATCAGTGGCCAGGACGTGCGTGCCAACGTCCTGACTTTC
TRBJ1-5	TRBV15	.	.	CATSRAEHPLNQPQHF	TGTGCCACCAGCAGAGCGGAACACCCCCTTAATCAGCCCCAGCATTTT
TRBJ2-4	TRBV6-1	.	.	CASSVSYIQYF	TGTGCCAGCAGTGTAAGTTACATTCAGTACTTC
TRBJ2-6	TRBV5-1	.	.	CASSPSGSAFGSSANVLTF	TGCGCCAGCAGCCCATCCGGGAGTGCTTTTGGTTCTTCGGCCAACGTCCTGACTTTC
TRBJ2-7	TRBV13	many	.	CASSRSPTANF	TGTGCCAGCAGCCGCTCCCCGACAGCAAACTTC
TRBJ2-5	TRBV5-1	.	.	CASSVQETQYF	TGCGCCAGCAGCGTGCAAGAGACCCAGTACTTC
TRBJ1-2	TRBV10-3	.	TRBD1	CAISDRGGQGSYGYTF	TGTGCCATCAGTGATAGAGGTGGACAGGGAAGCTATGGCTACACCTTC
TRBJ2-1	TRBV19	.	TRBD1	CASRPTGTGGSHEQFF	TGTGCCAGTAGGCCTACCGGGACAGGGGGCTCCCATGAGCAGTTCTTC
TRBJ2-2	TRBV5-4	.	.	CASSSLGRGGEAGELFF	TGTGCCAGCAGCTCCCTGGGCAGGGGGGGCGAGGCCGGGGAGCTGTTTTTT
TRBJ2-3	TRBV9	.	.	CASNRGSSVDTQYF	TGTGCCAGCAATAGAGGCTCATCAGTAGATACGCAGTATTTT
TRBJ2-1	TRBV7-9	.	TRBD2	CASRHRLAGFRSSYNEQFF	TGTGCCAGCAGACACCGACTAGCGGGGTTTCGTAGCTCCTACAATGAGCAGTTCTTC
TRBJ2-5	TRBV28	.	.	CASLDRGLATETQYF	TGTGCCAGTCTGGACAGGGGACTAGCGACGGAGACCCAGTACTTC
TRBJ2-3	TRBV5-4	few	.	CASSPARLGTDTQYF	TGTGCCAGCAGCCCCGCTAGGTTGGGCACAGATACGCAGTATTTT
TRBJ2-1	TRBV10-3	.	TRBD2	CAIQRASGRAGEQFF	TGTGCCATCCAGAGGGCTAGCGGGAGGGCAGGTGAGCAGTTCTTC
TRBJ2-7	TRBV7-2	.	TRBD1	CASSLEGTGEQYF	TGTGCCAGCAGCTTAGAAGGGACAGGGGAGCAGTACTTC
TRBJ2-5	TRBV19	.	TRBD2	CASSPGTSGETQYF	TGTGCCAGTAGTCCAGGGACTAGCGGGGAGACCCAGTACTTC
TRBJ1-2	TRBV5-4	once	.	CASSPDSNYGYTF	TGTGCCAGCAGCCCTGACAGTAACTATGGCTACACCTTC
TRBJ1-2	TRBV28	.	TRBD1	CASSPFPSDRGAYGYTF	TGTGCCAGCAGCCCCTTCCCCTCGGACAGGGGCGCATATGGCTACACCTTC
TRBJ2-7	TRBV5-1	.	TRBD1	CASSLFGTGNYEQYF	TGCGCCAGCAGCTTGTTCGGGACAGGGAACTACGAGCAGTACTTC
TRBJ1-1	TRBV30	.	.	CACSKRRNTEAFF	TGTGCCTGCAGTAAAAGAAGGAACACTGAAGCTTTCTTT
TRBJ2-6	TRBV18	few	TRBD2	CASSPRGLGKSSGANVLTF	TGTGCCAGCTCACCAAGGGGACTAGGGAAGTCCTCTGGGGCCAACGTCCTGACTTTC
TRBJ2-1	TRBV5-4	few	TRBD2	CASSSGGTTYSDEQFF	TGTGCCAGCAGCTCTGGCGGGACTACGTATTCGGATGAGCAGTTCTTC
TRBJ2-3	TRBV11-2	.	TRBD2	CASSFGTSGPTDTQYF	TGTGCCAGCAGCTTCGGGACTAGCGGGCCCACAGATACGCAGTATTTT
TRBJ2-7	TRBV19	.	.	CASSSQGNYEQYF	TGTGCCAGTAGTTCGCAGGGAAACTACGAGCAGTACTTC
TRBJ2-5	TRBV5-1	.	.	CASSDFVSRETQYF	TGCGCCAGCAGCGATTTCGTTAGTCGAGAGACCCAGTACTTC
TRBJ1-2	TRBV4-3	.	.	CASSQELQDYRGYTF	TGCGCCAGCAGCCAAGAGCTACAGGACTATAGGGGCTACACCTTC
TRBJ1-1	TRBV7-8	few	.	CASSRGRPSGNTEAFF	TGTGCCAGCAGCCGTGGACGCCCCTCAGGGAACACTGAAGCTTTCTTT
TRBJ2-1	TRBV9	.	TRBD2	CASSPPSGRANEQFF	TGTGCCAGCAGCCCGCCAAGCGGGAGGGCCAATGAGCAGTTCTTC
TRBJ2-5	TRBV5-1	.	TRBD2	CASSQTGTSGKETQYF	TGCGCCAGCAGCCAAACCGGGACTAGCGGTAAAGAGACCCAGTACTTC
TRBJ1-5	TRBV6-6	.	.	CASRKEGGNQPQHF	TGTGCCAGCAGAAAAGAGGGGGGCAATCAGCCCCAGCATTTT
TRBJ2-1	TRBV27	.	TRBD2	CASSGFAGGGEQFF	TGTGCCAGCAGTGGCTTCGCGGGAGGGGGAGAGCAGTTCTTC
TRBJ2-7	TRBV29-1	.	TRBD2	CSAAGGAYEQYF	TGCAGCGCGGCGGGAGGGGCATACGAGCAGTACTTC
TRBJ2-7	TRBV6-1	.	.	CASSVGGASYEQYF	TGTGCCAGCAGTGTCGGGGGCGCATCCTACGAGCAGTACTTC
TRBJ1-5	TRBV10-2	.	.	CATRPGRGNQPQHF	TGCGCCACCCGTCCTGGACGTGGCAATCAGCCCCAGCATTTT
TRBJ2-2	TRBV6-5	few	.	CASSNRVGLFF	TGTGCCAGCAGCAACAGGGTCGGGCTGTTTTTT
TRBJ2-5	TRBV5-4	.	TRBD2	CASSQRTSGSGVETQYF	TGTGCCAGCAGCCAACGGACTAGCGGGAGTGGAGTGGAGACCCAGTACTTC
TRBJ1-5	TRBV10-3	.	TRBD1	CAISRDRGNQPQHF	TGTGCCATCAGCCGGGACAGGGGTAATCAGCCCCAGCATTTT
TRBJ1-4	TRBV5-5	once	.	CASSPGLGEKLFF	TGTGCCAGCAGCCCTGGCCTGGGGGAAAAACTGTTTTTT
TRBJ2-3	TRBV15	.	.	CATRETASTDTQYF	TGTGCCACCAGGGAGACAGCTAGCACAGATACGCAGTATTTT
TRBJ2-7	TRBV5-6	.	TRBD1	CASSWGTVYEQYF	TGTGCCAGCAGCTGGGGGACAGTCTACGAGCAGTACTTC
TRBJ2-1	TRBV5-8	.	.	CASRWAPLGEQFF	TGTGCCAGCAGATGGGCACCTCTGGGTGAGCAGTTCTTC
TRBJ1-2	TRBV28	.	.	CASSPLLVRYTF	TGTGCCAGCAGTCCTCTTCTCGTTCGGTACACCTTC
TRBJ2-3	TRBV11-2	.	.	CASSLVDTSTDTQYF	TGTGCCAGCAGCTTAGTCGATACCAGCACAGATACGCAGTATTTT